Given below is one TCR beta chain in context. What it recognizes is unknown. This entry is derived from a study of cytomegalovirus exposure and HLA in healthy donors. Study outcomes and limitations: Three of the chains that were CMV-associated were confirmed in vitro to be specific for CMV antigens. Presence/absence analyses assumed roughly uniform sequencing depth across donors, which may not hold. The study listed approximately 170 cytomegalovirus-associated TCR beta chains.

The donors comprised healthy bone marrow donors. The PCR employed 60 Vbeta primers together with 13 Jbeta primers. Generated by immunoSEQ multiplex PCR, the TCRdb table keeps only in-frame clones and is missing some. Found here are approximately 150,000 clones, around 80% of them singletons; the top ten hold 2% to 2.5%. V was cut by 1 base and J by 6 bases, with 10 bases left in between. Germline loops: CDR1 SGHAT, CDR2 FQNNGV. CDR3 length: 14 residues. The TCR was taken from a man in his forties in good health and CMV-seronegative. This chain joins TRBV11-2 and TRBJ2-4, with D possibly being TRBD2 (6 bases). The sequenced sample consisted of PBMCs. The CDR3: CASSLAGVVNIQYF. DNA for the CDR3: TGTGCCAGCAGCTTAGCGGGAGTGGTAAACATTCAGTACTTC.